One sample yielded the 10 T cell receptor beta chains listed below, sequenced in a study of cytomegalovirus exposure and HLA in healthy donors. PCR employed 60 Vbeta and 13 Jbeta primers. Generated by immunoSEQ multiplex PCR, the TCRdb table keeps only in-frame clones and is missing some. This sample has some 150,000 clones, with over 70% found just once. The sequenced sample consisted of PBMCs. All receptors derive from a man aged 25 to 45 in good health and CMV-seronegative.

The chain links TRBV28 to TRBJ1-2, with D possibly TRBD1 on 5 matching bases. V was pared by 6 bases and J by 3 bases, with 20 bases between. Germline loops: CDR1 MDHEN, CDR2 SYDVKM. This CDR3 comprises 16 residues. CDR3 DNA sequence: TGTGCCAGCAGCGATAATGGTAGGGGCGGGGACTATGGCTACACCTTC. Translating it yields CASSDNGRGGDYGYTF.

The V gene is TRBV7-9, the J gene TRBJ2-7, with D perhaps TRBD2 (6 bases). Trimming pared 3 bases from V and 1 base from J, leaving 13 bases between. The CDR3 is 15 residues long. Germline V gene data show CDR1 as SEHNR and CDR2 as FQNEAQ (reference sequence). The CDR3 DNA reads TGTGCCAGCAGCTTTACGACGGAGGGGTCCTACGAGCAGTACTTC. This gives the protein CASSFTTEGSYEQYF.

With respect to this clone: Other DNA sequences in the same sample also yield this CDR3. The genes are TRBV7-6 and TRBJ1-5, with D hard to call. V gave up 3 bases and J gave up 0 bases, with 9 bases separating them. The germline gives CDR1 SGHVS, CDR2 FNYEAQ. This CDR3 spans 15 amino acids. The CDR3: CASSLESSSNQPQHF. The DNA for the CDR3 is TGTGCCAGCAGCTTGGAATCTAGTAGCAATCAGCCCCAGCATTTT.

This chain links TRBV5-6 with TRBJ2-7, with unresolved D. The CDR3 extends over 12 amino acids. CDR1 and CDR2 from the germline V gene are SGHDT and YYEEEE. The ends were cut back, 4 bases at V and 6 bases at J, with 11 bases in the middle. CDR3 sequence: CASSLLLAEQYF. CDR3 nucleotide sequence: TGTGCCAGCAGCCTACTACTGGCCGAGCAGTACTTC.

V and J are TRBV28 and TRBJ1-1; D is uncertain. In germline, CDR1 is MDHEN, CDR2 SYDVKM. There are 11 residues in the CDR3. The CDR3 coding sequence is TGTGCTACTTACGTGAACACTGAAGCTTTCTTT. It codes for CATYVNTEAFF.

The CDR3, as DNA: TGTGCCAGCAGTACCCGACTGGAGGGTTCTGAAAAACTGTTTTTT. Its translation: CASSTRLEGSEKLFF. The J gene is TRBJ1-4, the V gene TRBV28, with D unresolved. Trimming left V 5 bases short and J 7 bases short, with 17 bases between. The CDR3 runs to 15 residues. Germline CDR1 MDHEN, CDR2 SYDVKM.

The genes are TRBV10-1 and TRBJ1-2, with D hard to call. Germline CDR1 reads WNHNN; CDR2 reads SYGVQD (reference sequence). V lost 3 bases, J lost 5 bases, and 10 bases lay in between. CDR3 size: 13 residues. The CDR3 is CASSEFPGYGYTF. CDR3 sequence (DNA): TGCGCCAGCAGTGAATTCCCCGGTTATGGCTACACCTTC.

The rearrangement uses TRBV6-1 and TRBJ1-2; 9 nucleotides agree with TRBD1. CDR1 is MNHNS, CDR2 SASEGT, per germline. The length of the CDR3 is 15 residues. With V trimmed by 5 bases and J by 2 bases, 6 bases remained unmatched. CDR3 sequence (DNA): TGTGCCAGCAGTTCGGACAGGGGATACAACTATGGCTACACCTTC. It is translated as CASSSDRGYNYGYTF.

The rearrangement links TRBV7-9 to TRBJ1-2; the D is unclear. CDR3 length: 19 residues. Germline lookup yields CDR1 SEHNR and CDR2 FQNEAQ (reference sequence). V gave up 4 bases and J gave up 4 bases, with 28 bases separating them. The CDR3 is CASSSSGRRGRESLYGYTF. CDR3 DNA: TGTGCCAGCAGCTCATCAGGCCGTCGGGGAAGAGAGAGCCTCTATGGCTACACCTTC.

DNA of the CDR3: TGTGCCAGCAGCCGAGAGCGGGGAGCATCCTACGAGCAGTACTTC. As protein: CASSRERGASYEQYF. The chain is built from TRBV14 and TRBJ2-7; 7 nucleotides agree with TRBD2. The CDR3 length is 15 residues. The V segment lost 4 bases and the J segment 1 base; nucleotides outside the gene matches: 7. CDR1 and CDR2 from the germline V gene are SGHDN and FVKESK.